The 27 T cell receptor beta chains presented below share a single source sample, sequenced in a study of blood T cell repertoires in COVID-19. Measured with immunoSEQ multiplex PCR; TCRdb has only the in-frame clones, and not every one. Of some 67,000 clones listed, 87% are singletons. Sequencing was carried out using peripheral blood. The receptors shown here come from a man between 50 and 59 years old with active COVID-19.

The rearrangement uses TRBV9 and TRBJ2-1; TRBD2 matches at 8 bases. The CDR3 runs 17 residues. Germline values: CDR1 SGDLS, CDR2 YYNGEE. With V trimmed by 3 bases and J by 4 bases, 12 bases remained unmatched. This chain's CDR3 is CASSADWREVGYNEQFF. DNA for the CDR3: TGTGCCAGCAGCGCGGACTGGCGGGAGGTAGGTTACAATGAGCAGTTCTTC. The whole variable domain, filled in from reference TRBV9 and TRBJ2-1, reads DSGVTQTPKHLITATGQRVTLRCSPRSGDLSVYWYQQSLDQGLQFLIQYYNGEERAKGNILERFSAQQFPDLHSELNLSSLELGDSALYFCASSADWREVGYNEQFFGPGTRLTVL.

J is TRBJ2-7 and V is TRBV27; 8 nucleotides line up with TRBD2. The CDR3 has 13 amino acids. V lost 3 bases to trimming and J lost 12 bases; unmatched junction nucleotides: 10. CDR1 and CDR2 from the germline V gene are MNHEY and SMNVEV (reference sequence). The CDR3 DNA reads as TGTGCCAGCAGTTTTGGGCAGGGGCTAGCGGGGTACTTC. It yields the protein CASSFGQGLAGYF.

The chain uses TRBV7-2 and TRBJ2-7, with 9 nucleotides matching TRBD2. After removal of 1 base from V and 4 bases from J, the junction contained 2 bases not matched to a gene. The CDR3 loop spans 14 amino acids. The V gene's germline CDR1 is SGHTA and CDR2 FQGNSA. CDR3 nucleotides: TGTGCCAGCAGCTTAGGGACTAGCGTATACGAGCAGTACTTC. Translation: CASSLGTSVYEQYF.

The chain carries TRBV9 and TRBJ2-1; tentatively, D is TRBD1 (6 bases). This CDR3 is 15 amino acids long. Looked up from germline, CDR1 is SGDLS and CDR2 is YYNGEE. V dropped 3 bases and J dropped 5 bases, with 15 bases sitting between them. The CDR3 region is CASSALGGENNEQFF. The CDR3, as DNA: TGTGCCAGCAGCGCCCTTGGGGGCGAAAACAATGAGCAGTTCTTC.

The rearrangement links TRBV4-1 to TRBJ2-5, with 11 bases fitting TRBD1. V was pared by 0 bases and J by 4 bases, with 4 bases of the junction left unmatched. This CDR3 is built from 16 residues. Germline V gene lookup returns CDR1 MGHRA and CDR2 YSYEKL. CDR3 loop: CASSQDGQGARETQYF. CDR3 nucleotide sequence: TGCGCCAGCAGCCAAGATGGACAGGGGGCCCGAGAGACCCAGTACTTC.

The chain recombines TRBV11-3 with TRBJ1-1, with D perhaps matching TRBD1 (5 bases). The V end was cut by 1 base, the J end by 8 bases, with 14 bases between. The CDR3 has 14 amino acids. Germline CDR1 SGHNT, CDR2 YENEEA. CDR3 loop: CASSLGVEGTEAFF. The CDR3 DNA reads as TGTGCCAGCAGCTTAGGGGTGGAGGGGACGGAAGCTTTCTTT.

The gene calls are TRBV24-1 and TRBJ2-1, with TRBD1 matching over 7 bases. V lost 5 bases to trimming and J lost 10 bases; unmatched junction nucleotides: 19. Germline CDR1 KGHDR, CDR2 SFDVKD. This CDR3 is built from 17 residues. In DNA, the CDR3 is TGTGCCACCAGTGCCCCCCCGGGACAGCACCATCTGGGGGAGCAGTTCTTC. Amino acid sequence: CATSAPPGQHHLGEQFF.

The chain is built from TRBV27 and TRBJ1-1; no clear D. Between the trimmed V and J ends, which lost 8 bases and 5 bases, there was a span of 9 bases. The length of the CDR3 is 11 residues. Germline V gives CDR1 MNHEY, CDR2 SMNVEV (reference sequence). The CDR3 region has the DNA TGTGCCAGCTGGTACCGGACTGAAGCTTTCTTT. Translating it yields CASWYRTEAFF.

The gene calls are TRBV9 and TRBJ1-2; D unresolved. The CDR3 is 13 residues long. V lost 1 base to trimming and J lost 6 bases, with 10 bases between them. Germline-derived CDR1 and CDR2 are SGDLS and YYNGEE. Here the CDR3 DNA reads TGTGCCAGCAGCGTATCTCCAGATGATGGCTACACCTTC. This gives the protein CASSVSPDDGYTF. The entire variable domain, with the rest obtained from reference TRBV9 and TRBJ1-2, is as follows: DSGVTQTPKHLITATGQRVTLRCSPRSGDLSVYWYQQSLDQGLQFLIQYYNGEERAKGNILERFSAQQFPDLHSELNLSSLELGDSALYFCASSVSPDDGYTFGSGTRLTVV.

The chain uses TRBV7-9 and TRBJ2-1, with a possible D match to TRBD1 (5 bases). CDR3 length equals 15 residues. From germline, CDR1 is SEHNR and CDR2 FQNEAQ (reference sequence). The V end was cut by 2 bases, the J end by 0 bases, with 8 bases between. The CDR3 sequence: CASSLRGPSYNEQFF. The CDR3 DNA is TGTGCCAGCAGCTTAAGGGGCCCCTCCTACAATGAGCAGTTCTTC.

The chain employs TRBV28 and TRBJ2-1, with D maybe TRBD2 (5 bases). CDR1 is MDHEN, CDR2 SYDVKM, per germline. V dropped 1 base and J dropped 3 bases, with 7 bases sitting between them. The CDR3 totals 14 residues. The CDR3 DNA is TGTGCCAGCAGTTTATACGGGGACTACAATGAGCAGTTCTTC. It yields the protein CASSLYGDYNEQFF.

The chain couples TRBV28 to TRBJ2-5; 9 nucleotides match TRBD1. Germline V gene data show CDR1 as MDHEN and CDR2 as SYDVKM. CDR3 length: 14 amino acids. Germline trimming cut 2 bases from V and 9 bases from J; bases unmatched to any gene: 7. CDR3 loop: CASSLEGTGWSQYF. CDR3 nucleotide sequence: TGTGCCAGCAGTTTAGAAGGGACAGGGTGGTCCCAGTACTTC.

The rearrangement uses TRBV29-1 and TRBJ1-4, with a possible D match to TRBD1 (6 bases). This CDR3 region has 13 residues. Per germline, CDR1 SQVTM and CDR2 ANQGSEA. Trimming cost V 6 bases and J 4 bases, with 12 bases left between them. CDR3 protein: CSVGGVLNEKLFF. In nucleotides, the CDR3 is TGCAGCGTAGGGGGGGTTCTTAATGAAAAACTGTTTTTT.

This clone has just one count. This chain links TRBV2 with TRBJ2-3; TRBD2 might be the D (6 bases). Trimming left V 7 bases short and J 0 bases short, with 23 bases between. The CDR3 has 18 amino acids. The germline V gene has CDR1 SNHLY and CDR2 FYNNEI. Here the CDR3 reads CASTRTGGADSSTDTQYF. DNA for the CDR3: TGTGCCAGCACCAGAACCGGCGGGGCAGACTCTAGCACAGATACGCAGTATTTT.

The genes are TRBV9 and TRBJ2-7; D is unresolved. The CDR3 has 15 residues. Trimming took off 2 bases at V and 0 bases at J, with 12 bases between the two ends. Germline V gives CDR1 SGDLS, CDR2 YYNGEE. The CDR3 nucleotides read TGTGCCAGCAGCGTGGGCTTCGGCCTCTCCTACGAGCAGTACTTC. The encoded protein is CASSVGFGLSYEQYF.

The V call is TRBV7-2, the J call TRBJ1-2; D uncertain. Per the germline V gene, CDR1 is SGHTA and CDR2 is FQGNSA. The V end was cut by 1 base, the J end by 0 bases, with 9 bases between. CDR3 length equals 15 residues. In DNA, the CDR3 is TGTGCCAGCAGCTTAGAGGCGGTAACTAACTATGGCTACACCTTC. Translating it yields CASSLEAVTNYGYTF.

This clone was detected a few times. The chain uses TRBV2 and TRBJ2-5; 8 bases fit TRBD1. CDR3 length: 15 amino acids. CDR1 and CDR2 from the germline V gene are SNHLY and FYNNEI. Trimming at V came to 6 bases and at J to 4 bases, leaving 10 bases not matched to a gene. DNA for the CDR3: TGTGCCAGCAGGCCCACCAGACAGGGGTCAGAGACCCAGTACTTC. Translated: CASRPTRQGSETQYF.

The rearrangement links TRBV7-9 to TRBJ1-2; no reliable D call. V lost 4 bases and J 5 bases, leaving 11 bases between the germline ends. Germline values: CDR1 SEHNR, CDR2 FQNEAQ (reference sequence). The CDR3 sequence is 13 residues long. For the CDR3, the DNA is TGTGCCAGCAGCTCCCTCCAAACATATGGCTACACCTTC. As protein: CASSSLQTYGYTF.

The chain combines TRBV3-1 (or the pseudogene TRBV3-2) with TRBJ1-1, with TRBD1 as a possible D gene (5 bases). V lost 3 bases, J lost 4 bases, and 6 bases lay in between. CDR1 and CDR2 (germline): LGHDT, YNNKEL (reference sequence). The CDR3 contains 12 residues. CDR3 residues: CASSQGGTEAFF. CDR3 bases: TGTGCCAGCAGCCAGGGGGGCACTGAAGCTTTCTTT.

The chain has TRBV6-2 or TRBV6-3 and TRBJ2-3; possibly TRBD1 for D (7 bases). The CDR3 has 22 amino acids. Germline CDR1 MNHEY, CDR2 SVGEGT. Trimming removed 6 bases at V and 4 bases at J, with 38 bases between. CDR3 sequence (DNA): TGTGCCAGCAGCCCCGCCAACCTCGTAATCAATACAGGGGAGGTAGTCGCAGATACGCAGTATTTT. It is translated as CASSPANLVINTGEVVADTQYF.

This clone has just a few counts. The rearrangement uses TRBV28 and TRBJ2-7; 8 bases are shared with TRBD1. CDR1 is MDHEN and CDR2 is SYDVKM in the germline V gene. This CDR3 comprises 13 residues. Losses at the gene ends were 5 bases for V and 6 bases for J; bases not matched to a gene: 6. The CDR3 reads CASSRDRRGEQYF. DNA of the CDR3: TGTGCCAGCAGTCGGGACAGGCGGGGCGAGCAGTACTTC.

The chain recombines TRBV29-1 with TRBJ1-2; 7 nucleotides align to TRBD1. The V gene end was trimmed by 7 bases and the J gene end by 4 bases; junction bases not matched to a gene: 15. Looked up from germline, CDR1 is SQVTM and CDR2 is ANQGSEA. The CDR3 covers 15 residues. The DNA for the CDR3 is TGCAGCGCCTTACCGGGACAGCTCTATTTCTATGGCTACACCTTC. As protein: CSALPGQLYFYGYTF.

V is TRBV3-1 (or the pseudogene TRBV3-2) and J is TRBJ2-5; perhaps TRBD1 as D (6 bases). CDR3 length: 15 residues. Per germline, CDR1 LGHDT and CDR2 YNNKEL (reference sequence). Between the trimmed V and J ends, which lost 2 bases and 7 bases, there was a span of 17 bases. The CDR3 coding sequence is TGTGCCAGCAGCCAAAGTTCAGGGGCCGCCAGGACCCAGTACTTC. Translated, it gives CASSQSSGAARTQYF.

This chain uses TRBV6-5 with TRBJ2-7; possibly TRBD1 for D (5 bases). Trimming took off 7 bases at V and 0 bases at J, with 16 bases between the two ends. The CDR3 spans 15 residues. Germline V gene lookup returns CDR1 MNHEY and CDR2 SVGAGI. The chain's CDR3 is CASIFTPDSSYEQYF. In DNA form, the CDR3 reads TGTGCCAGCATTTTCACCCCCGACAGCTCCTACGAGCAGTACTTC.

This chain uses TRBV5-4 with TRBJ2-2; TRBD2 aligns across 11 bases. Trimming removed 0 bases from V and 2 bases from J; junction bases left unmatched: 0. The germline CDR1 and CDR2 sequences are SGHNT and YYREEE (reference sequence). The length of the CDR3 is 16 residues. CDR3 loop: CASSLGLAGNTGELFF. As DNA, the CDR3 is TGTGCCAGCAGCTTGGGACTAGCGGGAAACACCGGGGAGCTGTTTTTT.

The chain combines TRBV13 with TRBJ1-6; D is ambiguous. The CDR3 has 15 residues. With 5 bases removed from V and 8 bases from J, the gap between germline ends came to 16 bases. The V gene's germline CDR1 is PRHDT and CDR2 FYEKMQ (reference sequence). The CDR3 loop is CASSKPGPNDSPLHF. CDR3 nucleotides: TGTGCCAGCAGCAAACCGGGTCCTAATGATTCACCCCTCCACTTT. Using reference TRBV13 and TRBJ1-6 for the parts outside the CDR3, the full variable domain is AAGVIQSPRHLIKEKRETATLKCYPIPRHDTVYWYQQGPGQDPQFLISFYEKMQSDKGSIPDRFSAQQFSDYHSELNMSSLELGDSALYFCASSKPGPNDSPLHFGNGTRLTVT.

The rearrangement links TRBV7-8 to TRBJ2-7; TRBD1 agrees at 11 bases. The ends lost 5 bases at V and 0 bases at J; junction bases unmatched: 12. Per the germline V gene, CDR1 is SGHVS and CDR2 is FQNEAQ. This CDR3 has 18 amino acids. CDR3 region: CASSQRDRGYRSSYEQYF. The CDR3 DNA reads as TGTGCCAGCAGCCAGCGGGACAGGGGGTACCGGAGCTCCTACGAGCAGTACTTC.